This T cell receptor (beta chain) was documented in a study of T cell responses to AZD1222 COVID-19 vaccine. Study-level results: Repertoires in all cases were sampled only once the peak T cell response had passed.

Only in-frame clones appear in the TCRdb table, and some are missing; sequencing was by immunoSEQ multiplex PCR. The sample includes about 140,000 clones, approximately 90% of them seen just once. With 8 bases clipped from V and 6 bases from J, the junction kept 6 bases outside the gene matches. The CDR3 has 12 amino acids. In germline, CDR1 is MNHEY, CDR2 SMNVEV (reference sequence). This clone was counted between two and nine times. What it recognizes is unknown. The input for sequencing was peripheral blood, taken on day 0 of AZD1222 vaccination. The sequence was obtained from an adult in good health. V usage is TRBV27 and J usage is TRBJ1-2; 7 bases are shared with TRBD1. The CDR3 loop reads CASPDRDNGYTF. The CDR3 nucleotides are TGTGCCAGCCCCGACAGGGACAATGGCTACACCTTC.